The rows below give T cell receptor beta chains drawn from one sample of a study of ipilimumab plus nivolumab after autologous stem cell transplantation. Assay used: immunoSEQ multiplex PCR; TCRdb lists only in-frame clones, some missing. The table has tens of thousands of clones, around 84% seen once. The sample consisted of PBMCs, taken in a trial of ipilimumab plus nivolumab as post-transplant consolidation. The receptors stem from a male donor with diffuse large B-cell lymphoma. Both conserved end residues are part of each CDR3. A D gene is named only where the DNA matches it firmly.

V gene	D gene	J gene	CDR3 protein
TRBV11-2	TRBD1	TRBJ2-1	CASSFSGQRSYNEQFF
TRBV7-9	TRBD1	TRBJ1-6	CASSSGQGGNSPLHF
TRBV19	TRBD1	TRBJ1-5	CASRDRTYSNQPQHF
TRBV2	.	TRBJ2-7	CASSDPTGITYEQYF
TRBV29-1	.	TRBJ1-2	CSAHKGGYTF
TRBV7-2	TRBD2	TRBJ2-3	CASSLGPAGVSTDTQYF
TRBV9	TRBD1	TRBJ2-7	CASSVGTGAEQYF
TRBV5-1	.	TRBJ2-1	CASSLELSSRRGIF
TRBV2	.	TRBJ1-1	CASVEDGNTEAFF
TRBV19	TRBD1	TRBJ2-7	CASSPGTATYEQYF
TRBV2	.	TRBJ1-6	CASIGAGQNSPLHF
TRBV19	.	TRBJ1-1	CASSIAAHRGTEAFF
TRBV7-9	TRBD1	TRBJ1-5	CASSRTGFNQPQHF
TRBV6-5	.	TRBJ2-7	CASTTSGLPSYEQYF
TRBV12-5	.	TRBJ2-3	CASGRGLEDTQYF
TRBV5-1	.	TRBJ2-7	CASGGTESYEQYF